One and the same sample provided the 23 T cell receptor beta chains below, sequenced in a study of blood T cells in healthy people across ages. Together with a sample-barcoded 5' primer, a J-beta primer mix was included in a second PCR lasting roughly 7 to 11 cycles. From the 5' RACE reads, TCRdb called clonotypes with MiXCR, one entry per CDR3 protein. The sample yields hundreds of thousands of distinct CDR3 sequences, 45% to 70% seen once. Sequencing was carried out using blood. The source is a man aged 35-49 years in good health.

The gene calls are TRBV25-1 and TRBJ1-1; 7 positions agree with TRBD1. Germline trimming cut 8 bases from V and 4 bases from J; bases unmatched to any gene: 7. The germline V gene has CDR1 MGHDK and CDR2 SYGVNS. There are 13 residues in the CDR3. The CDR3 region has the DNA TGTGCCAGCGGTACGGGACAGACCACTGAAGCTTTCTTT. Protein: CASGTGQTTEAFF.

This clonotype was observed a few times. V gene TRBV7-2 combines with J gene TRBJ2-5; D ambiguous. This CDR3 is 13 amino acids long. Trimming removed 8 bases from V and 2 bases from J, with 12 bases in between. Germline V lookup: CDR1 SGHTA, CDR2 FQGNSA. The CDR3 loop reads CASSMGSQETQYF. DNA for the CDR3: TGTGCCAGCTCTATGGGTTCTCAAGAGACCCAGTACTTC. The full variable domain, with the rest looked up from reference TRBV7-2 and TRBJ2-5, is GAGVSQSPSNKVTEKGKDVELRCDPISGHTALYWYRQSLGQGLEFLIYFQGNSAPDKSGLPSDRFSAERTGGSVSTLTIQRTQQEDSAVYLCASSMGSQETQYFGPGTRLLVL.

There are a few counts of this clonotype. This chain uses TRBV10-3 with TRBJ2-5; 14 nucleotides match TRBD2. This CDR3 is 16 amino acids long. Trimming cost V 10 bases and J 2 bases; bases outside gene matches: 9. The germline gives CDR1 ENHRY, CDR2 SYGVKD. This CDR3 reads CATSGTSGSGQETQYF. As DNA, the CDR3 is TGTGCCACCAGCGGGACTAGCGGGAGCGGGCAAGAGACCCAGTACTTC.

This rearrangement joins TRBV11-1 to TRBJ1-2; D remains unclear. V was shortened by 5 bases and J by 0 bases, with 13 bases between the two germline ends. The CDR3 extends over 15 amino acids. CDR1 is SGHAT and CDR2 is FQDESV in the germline V gene (reference sequence). The CDR3 DNA is TGTGCCAGCAGCGGAACCGGGATACCTAACTATGGCTACACCTTC. It yields the protein CASSGTGIPNYGYTF.

The chain carries TRBV7-9 and TRBJ2-7; TRBD2 is a possible D gene (5 bases). The germline gives CDR1 SEHNR, CDR2 FQNEAQ (reference sequence). The ends were cut back, 1 base at V and 7 bases at J, with 8 bases in the middle. The CDR3 contains 12 residues. The CDR3 region has the DNA TGTGCCAGCAGCTTAGGCTGGGAGGAGCAGTACTTC. It translates to CASSLGWEEQYF.

J is TRBJ1-1 and V is TRBV29-1; TRBD1 matches at 8 bases. This CDR3 is built from 14 residues. Trimming took 7 bases from V and 3 from J; bases not matched to a gene: 10. CDR1 and CDR2 from the germline V gene are SQVTM and ANQGSEA. The CDR3 DNA follows: TGCAGCGCCTGGGACAGGTGTGGTGACACTGAAGCTTTCTTT. Amino acid sequence: CSAWDRCGDTEAFF.

V is TRBV5-1 and J is TRBJ2-5; 8 positions match TRBD1. The CDR3 covers 15 residues. The germline gives CDR1 SGHRS, CDR2 YFSETQ. After removal of 5 bases from V and 3 bases from J, the junction contained 9 bases not matched to a gene. In DNA form, the CDR3 reads TGCGCCAGCAGATCCGGGACAGGACTTAAAGAGACCCAGTACTTC. Its protein product is CASRSGTGLKETQYF.

The rearrangement uses TRBV6-5 and TRBJ2-1; tentatively, D is TRBD1 or TRBD2 (7 bases each). Trimming cost V 5 bases and J 8 bases, with 16 bases left between them. This CDR3 region has 14 residues. Germline CDR1 reads MNHEY; CDR2 reads SVGAGI. Here the CDR3 DNA reads TGTGCCAGCAGTCCACCGACAGGGAGGGATGAGCAGTTCTTC. As protein: CASSPPTGRDEQFF.

V usage is TRBV4-3 and J usage is TRBJ2-7; no clear D gene. Germline loops: CDR1 LGHNA, CDR2 YSLEER. The CDR3 extends over 14 amino acids. V dropped 3 bases and J dropped 3 bases, with 12 bases sitting between them. The CDR3 DNA reads as TGCGCCAGCAGCCAGGCCTTGGTCCTCTACGAGCAGTACTTC. Protein product: CASSQALVLYEQYF.

The genes are TRBV12-3 or TRBV12-4 and TRBJ1-1, with 8 bases lining up with TRBD1. The CDR3 is 12 amino acids. After removal of 8 bases from V and 7 bases from J, the junction contained 6 bases not matched to a gene. The CDR3 coding sequence is TGTGCCAGCGGTCGGACAGGGTATGAAGCTTTCTTT. Translating gives CASGRTGYEAFF.

The genes are TRBV7-2 and TRBJ2-7; D tentatively reads TRBD1 or TRBD2 (7 bases each). The DNA end is a closer match to TRBJ2-5, so the J assignment may be wrong. The CDR3 is made up of 16 amino acids. CDR1 and CDR2 from the germline V gene are SGHTA and FQGNSA. The DNA for the CDR3 is TGTGCCAGCAGCTTAGAAGGGGCAGGGGGAGGGGAGACCCAGTACTTC. It is translated as CASSLEGAGGGETQYF.

The rearrangement uses TRBV7-2 and TRBJ1-2, with D possibly matching TRBD1 (6 bases). Germline V CDR1 and CDR2: SGHTA, FQGNSA. This CDR3 is 16 amino acids long. Trimming stripped 4 bases from V and 7 bases from J, with 22 bases between. The CDR3 region is CASSSMGRGIRSGYTF. CDR3 in DNA: TGTGCCAGCAGCTCCATGGGGAGGGGGATTCGGAGTGGCTACACCTTC.

This chain connects TRBV20-1 to TRBJ2-5, with 10 bases identical to TRBD1. Trimming removed 5 bases from V and 11 bases from J; junction bases left unmatched: 11. Per the germline V gene, CDR1 is DFQATT and CDR2 is SNEGSKA (reference sequence). There are 13 residues in the CDR3. The DNA for the CDR3 is TGCAGTGCTGTTTTGGGGACAGGGGAAGAGCAGTACTTC. Amino acids: CSAVLGTGEEQYF.

There are a few counts of this clonotype. The chain couples TRBV20-1 to TRBJ1-4; D not certain. The V end lost 7 bases, the J end lost 6 bases, and 15 bases lay between the germline ends. Per the germline V gene, CDR1 is DFQATT and CDR2 is SNEGSKA (reference sequence). The CDR3 runs to 13 residues. CDR3 sequence reads: CSGSQGFDEKLFF. CDR3 bases: TGCAGTGGATCCCAAGGATTCGATGAAAAACTGTTTTTT.

This chain connects TRBV7-9 to TRBJ1-5, with a possible D match to TRBD1 (5 bases). The CDR3 is 14 residues long. V shed 5 bases and J shed 5 bases, with 13 bases lying between them. Germline values: CDR1 SEHNR, CDR2 FQNEAQ (reference sequence). CDR3 coding DNA: TGTGCCAGCAGCACCGGGGGTAGGGATCAGCCCCAGCATTTT. Residues: CASSTGGRDQPQHF.

This clonotype was seen a few times. The gene calls are TRBV20-1 and TRBJ1-5; D is uncertain. Between the trimmed V and J ends, which lost 3 bases and 0 bases, there was a span of 6 bases. The CDR3 is 13 residues long. The germline gives CDR1 DFQATT, CDR2 SNEGSKA (reference sequence). The CDR3 sequence: CSASSYSNQPQHF. CDR3 nucleotide sequence: TGCAGTGCTAGTAGTTATAGCAATCAGCCCCAGCATTTT.

The chain has TRBV29-1 and TRBJ2-3; 8 bases line up with TRBD2. The CDR3 has 15 amino acids. Germline lookup yields CDR1 SQVTM and CDR2 ANQGSEA. The V segment lost 8 bases and the J segment 0 bases; nucleotides outside the gene matches: 10. The CDR3 region is CSILGGGGSTDTQYF. CDR3 DNA: TGCAGCATTCTGGGGGGCGGGGGGAGCACAGATACGCAGTATTTT.

This clonotype appeared a few times. The chain carries TRBV4-1 and TRBJ2-1, with 7 bases aligning to TRBD1. The junction had 7 bases not matched to a gene; V was cut back by 4 bases and J by 1 base. The CDR3 has 16 residues. Germline assignment: CDR1 MGHRA and CDR2 YSYEKL. CDR3 DNA: TGCGCCAGCAGCCTTTTGACAGGGAGTTCCTACAATGAGCAGTTCTTC. The encoded protein is CASSLLTGSSYNEQFF.

This chain uses TRBV20-1 with TRBJ1-2; D uncertain. V was cut by 3 bases and J by 4 bases, with 6 bases left in between. The germline V gene has CDR1 DFQATT and CDR2 SNEGSKA (reference sequence). The CDR3 consists of 11 residues. The CDR3, as DNA: TGCAGTGCTAGTACCCCCTATGGCTACACCTTC. Translating it yields CSASTPYGYTF.

The rearrangement uses TRBV27 and TRBJ2-6; D is tentatively TRBD1 or TRBD2 (5 bases each). The germline V gene has CDR1 MNHEY and CDR2 SMNVEV (reference sequence). V was shortened by 8 bases and J by 0 bases, with 11 bases between the two germline ends. The CDR3 has 15 residues. The CDR3: CASWDPSSGANVLTF. The CDR3 nucleotides read TGTGCCAGCTGGGACCCCAGCTCTGGGGCCAACGTCCTGACTTTC.

The rearrangement uses TRBV29-1 and TRBJ2-3; 12 positions agree with TRBD1. The germline CDR1 and CDR2 sequences are SQVTM and ANQGSEA. The J segment lost 2 bases and the V segment lost 6 bases, leaving 6 bases of the junction unmatched. The CDR3 spans 15 residues. The CDR3 loop is CSVRPGQGATDTQYF. The CDR3 region has the DNA TGCAGCGTCCGACCGGGACAGGGGGCCACAGATACGCAGTATTTT.

The chain uses TRBV25-1 and TRBJ2-3, with a weak D call TRBD2 (6 bases). V lost 3 bases and J lost 2, with 9 bases in between. Germline-derived CDR1 and CDR2 are MGHDK and SYGVNS. The CDR3 totals 14 residues. The CDR3 loop reads CASSDRRDTDTQYF. CDR3 DNA sequence: TGTGCCAGCAGTGACAGGCGGGACACAGATACGCAGTATTTT. Complete variable domain (other parts from reference TRBV25-1 and TRBJ2-3): EADIYQTPRYLVIGTGKKITLECSQTMGHDKMYWYQQDPGMELHLIHYSYGVNSTEKGDLSSESTVSRIRTEHFPLTLESARPSHTSQYLCASSDRRDTDTQYFGPGTRLTVL.

This clonotype was counted at least ten times. This chain connects TRBV20-1 to TRBJ2-1, with TRBD2 identical over 8 bases. After removal of 6 bases from V and 4 bases from J, the junction contained 14 bases not matched to a gene. This CDR3 spans 16 amino acids. Germline CDR1 DFQATT, CDR2 SNEGSKA (reference sequence). This chain's CDR3 is CSAVTSVGSDYNEQFF. CDR3 nucleotides: TGCAGTGCCGTGACTAGCGTAGGATCCGATTACAATGAGCAGTTCTTC.